The 22 T cell receptor beta chains given below trace back to one sample, sequenced in a study of shared clonotypes between healthy human individuals. TCRdb keeps only in-frame clones here, not all; method: immunoSEQ multiplex PCR. The data show roughly 810,000 clones, roughly 96% seen once. Positive CCR7 selection of CD45RO-negative cells yielded the naive CD8 cells, and terminally differentiated effector memory CD45RA+ cells were excluded. The specimen was naive CD8+ T cells sorted from blood. These receptors originate from a man aged 25-45 years in good health.

The V call is TRBV15, the J call TRBJ2-7; maybe TRBD1 (5 bases). Trimming cost V 4 bases and J 4 bases, with 14 bases left between them. The CDR3 has 14 amino acids. Germline V gives CDR1 LNHNV, CDR2 YYDKDF (reference sequence). CDR3 sequence (DNA): TGTGCCACCAGCACAGAGACAGATTTGTACGAGCAGTACTTC. Its translation: CATSTETDLYEQYF.

This chain connects TRBV9 to TRBJ1-2; no clear D. The CDR3 runs 12 residues. Germline CDR1 SGDLS, CDR2 YYNGEE. Trimming took off 0 bases at V and 5 bases at J, with 5 bases between the two ends. The CDR3 coding sequence is TGTGCCAGCAGCGTAGGCAAATATGGCTACACCTTC. This sequence encodes CASSVGKYGYTF.

The chain links TRBV7-9 to TRBJ2-7; either TRBD1 or TRBD2 may fit D (5 bases each). The CDR3 spans 15 residues. Germline values: CDR1 SEHNR, CDR2 FQNEAQ (reference sequence). With 5 bases removed from V and 0 bases from J, the gap between germline ends came to 14 bases. The CDR3 DNA follows: TGTGCCAGCAGCCCTGAGGGGTACGACTCCTACGAGCAGTACTTC. Translating it yields CASSPEGYDSYEQYF. Based on the CDR3 plus reference TRBV7-9 and TRBJ2-7, the full variable domain is DTGVSQNPRHKITKRGQNVTFRCDPISEHNRLYWYRQTLGQGPEFLTYFQNEAQLEKSRLLSDRFSAERPKGSFSTLEIQRTEQGDSAMYLCASSPEGYDSYEQYFGPGTRLTVT.

This clone was counted between two and nine times. Distinct nucleotide sequences in the sample also encode this CDR3. The CDR3 sequence: CASSRGTGELFF. DNA for the CDR3: TGTGCCAGCAGTAGGGGGACCGGGGAGCTGTTTTTT. The chain uses TRBV9 and TRBJ2-2, with D maybe TRBD1 (6 bases). Germline values: CDR1 SGDLS, CDR2 YYNGEE. Trimming shortened V by 5 bases and J by 5 bases, and 7 bases separated the two germline ends. This CDR3 is 12 amino acids long.

The chain is built from TRBV27 and TRBJ2-7, with TRBD2 as a possible D gene (5 bases). Trimming took 3 bases from V and 2 from J, leaving 14 bases between them. The CDR3 extends over 15 amino acids. In germline, CDR1 is MNHEY, CDR2 SMNVEV (reference sequence). CDR3 coding DNA: TGTGCCAGCAGTTTGGTGAGCGGAAGGACCTACGAGCAGTACTTC. Protein: CASSLVSGRTYEQYF.

V is TRBV18 and J is TRBJ2-5; 7 nucleotides align to TRBD1. Germline loops: CDR1 KGHSH, CDR2 LQKENI. The CDR3 loop spans 17 amino acids. Trimming cost V 3 bases and J 4 bases; bases outside gene matches: 14. The CDR3 DNA sequence: TGTGCCAGCTCACCGCCCTCGACAGGGCCGCGAGGAGAGACCCAGTACTTC. Translation: CASSPPSTGPRGETQYF.

The chain couples TRBV4-3 to TRBJ2-7, with a weak D call TRBD1 (5 bases). CDR3 size: 13 residues. V was cut by 4 bases and J by 4 bases, with 11 bases left in between. Germline CDR1 is LGHNA and CDR2 is YSLEER. The CDR3 loop reads CASSPRVGYEQYF. CDR3 nucleotides: TGCGCCAGCAGCCCCAGGGTAGGGTACGAGCAGTACTTC.

The chain couples TRBV28 to TRBJ1-5, with no clear D. Germline V lookup: CDR1 MDHEN, CDR2 SYDVKM. Trimming cost V 1 base and J 6 bases, with 10 bases left between them. The CDR3 contains 14 residues. For the CDR3, the DNA is TGTGCCAGCAGTTTATTTACGGGAAGTCAGCCCCAGCATTTT. Its translation: CASSLFTGSQPQHF.

V usage is TRBV28 and J usage is TRBJ1-1; 7 nucleotides agree with TRBD1. The CDR3 has 13 residues. With V trimmed by 7 bases and J by 3 bases, 5 bases remained unmatched. Germline CDR1 and CDR2: MDHEN and SYDVKM. CDR3 amino acids: CASTKGAYTEAFF. The CDR3 DNA reads as TGTGCCAGCACGAAGGGGGCGTACACTGAAGCTTTCTTT.

This rearrangement joins TRBV27 to TRBJ2-7; D perhaps matches TRBD2 (5 bases). V gave up 2 bases and J gave up 2 bases, with 13 bases separating them. The CDR3 consists of 15 residues. CDR1 MNHEY and CDR2 SMNVEV come from the germline V gene (reference sequence). The DNA of the CDR3 is TGTGCCAGCAGTTTAGTAAAGCGGTCAACCTACGAGCAGTACTTC. Its translation: CASSLVKRSTYEQYF.

The V call is TRBV29-1, the J call TRBJ2-1; D remains ambiguous. V was trimmed by 2 bases and J by 4 bases, leaving 12 bases between them. Per germline, CDR1 SQVTM and CDR2 ANQGSEA. The CDR3 has 14 amino acids. CDR3: CSVEKGPLYNEQFF. The CDR3 DNA is TGCAGCGTTGAAAAGGGTCCCCTTTACAATGAGCAGTTCTTC.

DNA for the CDR3: TGTGCCAGCAGCCAAGAGCCGGGACTAGCGAACACCGGGGAGCTGTTTTTT. This encodes CASSQEPGLANTGELFF. The gene calls are TRBV4-2 and TRBJ2-2; 8 bases line up with TRBD2. Looked up from germline, CDR1 is LGHNA and CDR2 is YNFKEQ. Trimming took 0 bases from V and 0 from J; bases not matched to a gene: 3. The CDR3 loop spans 17 amino acids.

The V and J genes are TRBV29-1 and TRBJ1-1; a possible D gene is TRBD1 (5 bases). V lost 1 base and J lost 1, with 10 bases in between. The CDR3 length is 14 residues. Germline CDR1 reads SQVTM; CDR2 reads ANQGSEA. The CDR3 bases are TGCAGCGTTGAAGTGCTGGGGACGAACACTGAAGCTTTCTTT. It codes for CSVEVLGTNTEAFF.

The chain employs TRBV19 and TRBJ2-1; 9 bases fit TRBD2. With V trimmed by 3 bases and J by 2 bases, 5 bases remained unmatched. The CDR3 has 16 amino acids. Germline V gene lookup returns CDR1 LNHDA and CDR2 SQIVND (reference sequence). The CDR3 sequence is CASSIQSSGTYNEQFF. The CDR3 DNA sequence: TGTGCCAGTAGTATTCAGTCTAGCGGGACCTACAATGAGCAGTTCTTC.

The V gene is TRBV6-1, the J gene TRBJ2-3; no firm D call. This CDR3 region has 12 residues. Trimming removed 8 bases from V and 6 bases from J, with 12 bases in between. Germline V gene data show CDR1 as MNHNS and CDR2 as SASEGT. The CDR3 is CASRQRLDTQYF. CDR3 sequence (DNA): TGTGCCAGCCGCCAGCGATTGGATACGCAGTATTTT.

V usage is TRBV19 and J usage is TRBJ2-7; TRBD1 aligns across 7 bases. J was trimmed by 5 bases and V by 3 bases; bases with no gene match: 4. The CDR3 covers 13 residues. Germline CDR1 is LNHDA and CDR2 is SQIVND (reference sequence). Written as DNA, the CDR3 is TGTGCCAGTAGTATGACAGGGCTGAACGAGCAGTACTTC. It specifies CASSMTGLNEQYF.

The chain employs TRBV18 and TRBJ2-7; D is possibly TRBD1 (6 bases). Germline lookup yields CDR1 KGHSH and CDR2 LQKENI. Trimming stripped 3 bases from V and 6 bases from J, with 9 bases between. This CDR3 is built from 12 residues. The CDR3 bases are TGTGCCAGCTCACCCTCAGGGGCCGAGCAGTACTTC. Protein: CASSPSGAEQYF.

Only one count was recorded for this clone. The chain couples TRBV2 to TRBJ2-7, with a possible D match to TRBD2 (5 bases). This CDR3 spans 12 amino acids. CDR1 and CDR2 (germline): SNHLY, FYNNEI. V dropped 7 bases and J dropped 4 bases, with 11 bases sitting between them. The CDR3 DNA sequence: TGTGCCAGCAAGAGGGCAACTTACGAGCAGTACTTC. Translation gives CASKRATYEQYF.

This chain links TRBV19 with TRBJ2-5; D unclear. The germline V and J ends were trimmed by 4 bases and 5 bases, with 14 bases remaining between them. This CDR3 region has 14 residues. The germline V gene has CDR1 LNHDA and CDR2 SQIVND (reference sequence). The chain's CDR3 is CASSTWTLSETQYF. Written as DNA, the CDR3 is TGTGCCAGTAGTACCTGGACCCTATCGGAGACCCAGTACTTC.

This chain uses TRBV6-5 with TRBJ2-2; D gene unclear. The V and J ends lost 2 bases and 0 bases respectively, with 10 bases between them. CDR1 is MNHEY and CDR2 is SVGAGI in the germline V gene. This CDR3 has 16 amino acids. This chain's CDR3 is CASSYRPIPNTGELFF. CDR3 bases: TGTGCCAGCAGTTACCGCCCGATTCCGAACACCGGGGAGCTGTTTTTT.

The chain links TRBV4-1 to TRBJ2-7; TRBD2 matches 8 bases. Germline V gene lookup returns CDR1 MGHRA and CDR2 YSYEKL. The CDR3 sequence is 15 residues long. The junction had 6 bases not matched to a gene; V was cut back by 2 bases and J by 3 bases. The CDR3 protein is CASSQQAGENYEQYF. The CDR3, as DNA: TGCGCCAGCAGCCAACAAGCGGGAGAGAACTACGAGCAGTACTTC.

V is TRBV25-1 and J is TRBJ2-2, with a tentative D call TRBD2 (5 bases). V lost 3 bases to trimming and J lost 3 bases, with 8 bases between them. Looked up from germline, CDR1 is MGHDK and CDR2 is SYGVNS. The CDR3 contains 14 residues. The CDR3 here is CASSDRGYTGELFF. The CDR3 coding sequence is TGTGCCAGCAGTGACCGGGGATACACCGGGGAGCTGTTTTTT.